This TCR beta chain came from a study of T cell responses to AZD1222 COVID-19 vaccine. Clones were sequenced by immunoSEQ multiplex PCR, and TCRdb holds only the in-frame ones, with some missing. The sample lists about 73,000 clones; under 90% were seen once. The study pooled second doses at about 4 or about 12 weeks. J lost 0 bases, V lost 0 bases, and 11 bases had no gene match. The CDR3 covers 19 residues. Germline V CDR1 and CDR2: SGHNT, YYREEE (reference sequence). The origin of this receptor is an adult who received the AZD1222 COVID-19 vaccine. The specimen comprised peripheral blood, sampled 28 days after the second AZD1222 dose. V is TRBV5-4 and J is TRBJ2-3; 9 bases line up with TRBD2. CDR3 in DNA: TGTGCCAGCAGCTTGGGCCTAGCGGGGTACCGAGCTAGCACAGATACGCAGTATTTT. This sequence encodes CASSLGLAGYRASTDTQYF.